These T cell receptor beta chains were read from a single sample in a study of shared clonotypes between healthy human individuals. The data were produced by immunoSEQ multiplex PCR, yet TCRdb's version contains in-frame clones alone and is incomplete. There are about 750,000 clones in the sample; approximately 92% occur only once, and less than 25% lies in the top ten. Sequencing used naive CD8+ T cells sorted from blood. The receptor set was obtained from a man between 25 and 39 years old in good health. Both conserved end residues are part of each CDR3. The order of the fields is CDR3 length, D gene, clone size, J gene, V gene, CDR3 protein, CDR3 DNA. D genes are given only for firm matches. A clone size is listed for some rows: how often the clone was seen (once, few, many), or a class if it is expanded.

15 NA NA TRBJ2-1 TRBV5-1 CASSLREAAYNEQFF TGCGCCAGCAGCTTGAGGGAGGCAGCCTACAATGAGCAGTTCTTC
14 NA NA TRBJ2-7 TRBV29-1 CSVEGGEQAYEQYF TGCAGCGTTGAAGGTGGCGAACAGGCCTACGAGCAGTACTTC
14 TRBD2 NA TRBJ2-5 TRBV6-5 CASSLSSSGETQYF TGTGCCAGCAGCCTTTCCTCTAGCGGCGAGACCCAGTACTTC
14 TRBD2 NA TRBJ2-1 TRBV28 CATRGGSSYNEQFF TGTGCTACACGCGGGGGAAGCTCCTACAATGAGCAGTTCTTC
16 NA NA TRBJ2-2 TRBV2 CASSDGQGWDTGELFF TGTGCCAGCAGTGACGGGCAGGGGTGGGACACCGGGGAGCTGTTTTTT
15 NA NA TRBJ1-3 TRBV2 CASSEAPNSGNTIYF TGTGCCAGCAGTGAGGCACCTAACTCTGGAAACACCATATATTTT
12 NA NA TRBJ1-1 TRBV7-8 CASSLDGEEAFF TGTGCCAGCAGCTTAGACGGGGAAGAGGCTTTCTTT
14 TRBD2 NA TRBJ2-3 TRBV7-7 CASSLRTSSDTQYF TGTGCTAGCAGCTTACGGACTAGTTCAGATACGCAGTATTTT
14 NA NA TRBJ2-5 TRBV2 CASSEVPDPETQYF TGTGCCAGCAGTGAAGTCCCGGACCCAGAGACCCAGTACTTC
15 NA NA TRBJ2-5 TRBV6-1 CASSEELGKQETQYF TGTGCCAGCAGTGAAGAGTTAGGGAAACAAGAGACCCAGTACTTC
15 TRBD1 NA TRBJ1-4 TRBV5-1 CASSQEGQRNEKLFF TGCGCCAGCAGCCAAGAGGGACAGCGTAATGAAAAACTGTTTTTT
15 NA NA TRBJ2-5 TRBV27 CASRRRRDFQETQYF TGTGCCAGCAGGAGACGCCGGGACTTCCAAGAGACCCAGTACTTC
14 NA NA TRBJ1-1 TRBV2 CASSDPGQNTEAFF TGTGCCAGCAGTGACCCTGGACAGAACACTGAAGCTTTCTTT
14 TRBD1 NA TRBJ2-1 TRBV28 CASSLYGQGWEQFF TGTGCCAGCAGTTTATACGGACAGGGATGGGAGCAGTTCTTC
16 TRBD2 NA TRBJ2-3 TRBV9 CASSPPTSGSTDTQYF TGTGCCAGCAGCCCCCCAACTAGCGGTAGCACAGATACGCAGTATTTT
11 NA NA TRBJ2-7 TRBV28 CASSANGEQYF TGTGCCAGCAGTGCGAACGGCGAGCAGTACTTC
15 NA NA TRBJ2-7 TRBV30 CAWNRDRSLTYEQYF TGTGCCTGGAATCGGGACCGTTCCTTGACCTACGAGCAGTACTTC
14 NA NA TRBJ2-3 TRBV7-9 CASSPDGNTDTQYF TGTGCCAGCAGCCCCGACGGGAACACAGATACGCAGTATTTT
14 NA once TRBJ2-1 TRBV29-1 CSVRGLYAYNEQFF TGCAGCGTCCGGGGGTTGTACGCCTACAATGAGCAGTTCTTC
16 TRBD1 once TRBJ1-2 TRBV4-3 CASSQHGTGSDYGYTF TGCGCCAGCAGCCAACACGGGACAGGGAGTGACTATGGCTACACCTTC
14 TRBD1 NA TRBJ1-2 TRBV7-9 CASSSTDRGYGYTF TGTGCCAGCAGCTCCACGGACAGGGGCTATGGCTACACCTTC
15 TRBD1 NA TRBJ2-7 TRBV28 CASSDTGTGAREQYF TGTGCCAGCAGTGATACCGGGACAGGGGCACGGGAGCAGTACTTC
16 NA NA TRBJ2-3 TRBV6-4 CASSEGRGLPTDTQYF TGTGCCAGCAGTGAGGGGCGGGGGCTTCCCACAGATACGCAGTATTTT
19 TRBD1 NA TRBJ2-2 TRBV7-7 CASSLGAPGQGAVAGELFF TGTGCTAGCAGCTTAGGAGCTCCCGGACAGGGGGCCGTGGCCGGGGAGCTGTTTTTT
12 NA NA TRBJ2-1 TRBV7-6 CASSFENNEQFF TGTGCCAGCAGCTTTGAAAACAATGAGCAGTTCTTC
14 NA NA TRBJ2-3 TRBV7-2 CASSSAGRRDTQYF TGTGCCAGCAGCTCCGCGGGCCGGCGGGATACGCAGTATTTT
15 TRBD2 NA TRBJ2-1 TRBV5-1 CASSLDGGRATEQFF TGCGCCAGCAGCTTGGATGGCGGGAGGGCCACTGAGCAGTTCTTC
13 NA NA TRBJ1-1 TRBV6-5 CASRPGSSTEAFF TGTGCCAGCAGGCCGGGATCCAGCACTGAAGCTTTCTTT
12 NA NA TRBJ2-1 TRBV29-1 CSVDPILGEQFF TGCAGCGTTGATCCCATTTTGGGTGAGCAGTTCTTC
15 TRBD1 NA TRBJ1-5 TRBV6-5 CASSPGTGGNQPQHF TGTGCCAGCAGCCCCGGGACAGGGGGCAATCAGCCCCAGCATTTT
15 NA once TRBJ2-7 TRBV4-1 CASSQDQGSGDEQYF TGCGCCAGCAGCCAAGATCAGGGGTCCGGCGACGAGCAGTACTTC
14 TRBD1 NA TRBJ2-2 TRBV15 CATSSVTGVGELFF TGTGCCACCAGCAGTGTAACAGGGGTTGGGGAGCTGTTTTTT
15 TRBD1 NA TRBJ2-7 TRBV11-2 CASSPGTGATYEQYF TGTGCCAGCAGTCCCGGGACAGGGGCGACCTACGAGCAGTACTTC
12 NA NA TRBJ1-5 TRBV7-9 CASSAGDQPQHF TGTGCCAGCAGCGCAGGGGATCAGCCCCAGCATTTT
16 NA NA TRBJ2-3 TRBV27 CASSLLQTGGTDTQYF TGTGCCAGCAGTTTATTACAGACAGGAGGCACAGATACGCAGTATTTT
19 TRBD2 NA TRBJ2-3 TRBV7-6 CASSWGLAGTWGNTDTQYF TGTGCCAGCAGCTGGGGACTAGCGGGGACATGGGGCAATACAGATACGCAGTATTTT
15 TRBD1 NA TRBJ2-3 TRBV7-6 CASSSLTGSADTQYF TGTGCCAGCAGCTCCTTGACAGGGTCTGCAGATACGCAGTATTTT
14 NA once TRBJ2-4 TRBV7-6 CASSDGGGTDIQYF TGTGCCAGCAGCGACGGAGGGGGGACAGACATTCAGTACTTC
15 NA NA TRBJ2-7 TRBV27 CASSFLVPGAYEQYF TGTGCCAGCAGTTTCTTGGTCCCGGGAGCCTACGAGCAGTACTTC
12 NA NA TRBJ2-7 TRBV7-6 CASSSGESEQYF TGTGCCAGCAGCTCCGGGGAGAGCGAGCAGTACTTC
11 NA NA TRBJ1-4 TRBV2 CASSEPEKLFF TGTGCCAGCAGTGAACCTGAAAAACTGTTTTTT
15 NA NA TRBJ2-4 TRBV15 CATSREGDPKNIQYF TGTGCCACCAGCAGAGAGGGGGACCCCAAAAACATTCAGTACTTC
13 TRBD2 NA TRBJ2-7 TRBV19 CASSLGLAYEQYF TGTGCCAGTAGCCTGGGACTAGCCTACGAGCAGTACTTC
12 NA NA TRBJ1-5 TRBV28 CASRLGPWPQHF TGTGCCAGCAGACTCGGCCCCTGGCCCCAGCATTTT
15 NA NA TRBJ1-2 TRBV6-5 CASSYLAELGEGYTF TGTGCCAGCAGTTACTTGGCAGAATTAGGGGAAGGCTACACCTTC
13 NA once TRBJ2-3 TRBV7-9 CASTLVVPDTQYF TGTGCCAGCACCCTAGTGGTCCCAGATACGCAGTATTTT
12 NA NA TRBJ1-5 TRBV30 CAWSPAAQPQHF TGTGCCTGGAGCCCAGCGGCGCAGCCCCAGCATTTT
16 NA NA TRBJ2-3 TRBV5-8 CASSLGPRERADTQYF TGTGCCAGCAGCTTAGGCCCCAGGGAAAGGGCAGATACGCAGTATTTT
15 TRBD2 NA TRBJ2-3 TRBV29-1 CSVDGLAGVTDTQYF TGCAGCGTTGACGGACTAGCGGGAGTAACAGATACGCAGTATTTT
14 NA NA TRBJ2-7 TRBV27 CASSFGDGSYEQYF TGTGCCAGCAGTTTTGGGGACGGATCCTACGAGCAGTACTTC
13 NA NA TRBJ2-1 TRBV27 CASSTGLYNEQFF TGTGCCAGCAGTACGGGACTGTACAATGAGCAGTTCTTC
16 NA NA TRBJ2-3 TRBV4-3 CASSQDLEGFTDTQYF TGCGCCAGCAGCCAAGATCTCGAGGGGTTCACAGATACGCAGTATTTT